The 19 T cell receptor beta chains in this list originate from one sample, sequenced in a study of Ad26.COV2.S vaccination and SARS-CoV-2 variants. Indicated treatment: approximately 18 received Ad26.COV2.S at low or high dose, single or two shots; about five received placebo; per-sample allocation not given. Sampling was performed 63 days after the first vaccine or placebo injection. Profiled with immunoSEQ multiplex PCR; TCRdb holds only in-frame clones, not every one. The table shows some 270,000 clones, with roughly 87% occurring only once. The input for sequencing was peripheral blood, taken in a trial of Ad26.COV2.S vaccine versus placebo. The origin of the receptors is a person aged 18-60 years who received the Ad26.COV2.S COVID-19 vaccine or a placebo.

The rearrangement joins TRBV9 to TRBJ2-7, with D possibly being TRBD2 (6 bases). The CDR3 has 14 residues. In germline, CDR1 is SGDLS, CDR2 YYNGEE. Trimming stripped 1 base from V and 2 bases from J, with 10 bases between. CDR3 nucleotide sequence: TGTGCCAGCAGCGTATTAGCGGAACCCTACGAGCAGTACTTC. Protein: CASSVLAEPYEQYF.

This chain links TRBV18 with TRBJ2-1; 7 nucleotides match TRBD2. The germline V gene encodes CDR1 KGHSH and CDR2 LQKENI. With V trimmed by 1 base and J by 5 bases, 11 bases remained unmatched. The CDR3 spans 17 residues. The CDR3: CASSPLYAGAKNNEQFF. CDR3 bases: TGTGCCAGCTCACCACTGTACGCGGGAGCCAAGAACAATGAGCAGTTCTTC.

The chain has TRBV6-5 and TRBJ1-2; perhaps TRBD1 as D (6 bases). Per germline, CDR1 MNHEY and CDR2 SVGAGI. The V and J ends lost 6 bases and 4 bases respectively, with 12 bases between them. The CDR3 spans 13 residues. Here the CDR3 DNA reads TGTGCCAGCAGGGGGGAGGGGGGCTATGGCTACACCTTC. It encodes CASRGEGGYGYTF.

V is TRBV7-2 and J is TRBJ2-3; no clear D. The V gene lost 1 base and the J gene lost 3 bases, with 2 bases spanning the gap. The CDR3 is 12 residues long. Germline CDR1 reads SGHTA; CDR2 reads FQGNSA. Here the CDR3 DNA reads TGTGCCAGCAGCTTAGATACAGATACGCAGTATTTT. Residues: CASSLDTDTQYF.

The gene calls are TRBV7-9 and TRBJ1-1; D gene ambiguous. Trimming stripped 5 bases from V and 5 bases from J, with 15 bases between. Germline V CDR1 and CDR2: SEHNR, FQNEAQ (reference sequence). The CDR3 runs to 14 residues. The CDR3 nucleotides are TGTGCCAGCAGCCTCGACCTAACCGGGACTGAAGCTTTCTTT. This encodes CASSLDLTGTEAFF.

The chain couples TRBV7-9 to TRBJ1-2; D is ambiguous. Germline lookup yields CDR1 SEHNR and CDR2 FQNEAQ (reference sequence). V lost 5 bases and J 3 bases, leaving 4 bases between the germline ends. The CDR3 length is 11 residues. CDR3 DNA sequence: TGTGCCAGCAGCCTCTACTATGGCTACACCTTC. Protein sequence: CASSLYYGYTF.

This sequence joins TRBV5-6 and TRBJ1-2; D is possibly TRBD1 (5 bases). The CDR3 runs to 14 residues. V dropped 1 base and J dropped 2 bases, with 9 bases sitting between them. Germline V lookup: CDR1 SGHDT, CDR2 YYEEEE. The CDR3 here is CASSLRRGNYGYTF. The CDR3, as DNA: TGTGCCAGCAGCTTGAGGCGGGGGAACTATGGCTACACCTTC.

The table lists this clone with a count of one. The genes are TRBV2 and TRBJ2-1; perhaps TRBD2 as D (6 bases). The V gene's germline CDR1 is SNHLY and CDR2 FYNNEI. The V gene lost 6 bases and the J gene lost 4 bases, with 10 bases spanning the gap. This CDR3 is built from 13 residues. DNA for the CDR3: TGTGCCAGCAGGGGGGACTCATACAATGAGCAGTTCTTC. Protein: CASRGDSYNEQFF.

The chain employs TRBV5-6 and TRBJ2-1, with D perhaps matching TRBD1 (5 bases). CDR1 and CDR2 (germline): SGHDT, YYEEEE. The CDR3 covers 13 residues. With 0 bases removed from V and 8 bases from J, the gap between germline ends came to 9 bases. DNA for the CDR3: TGTGCCAGCAGCTTGGCCAGCAGGGATGAGCAGTTCTTC. It specifies CASSLASRDEQFF. Based on the CDR3 plus reference TRBV5-6 and TRBJ2-1, the full variable domain is DAGVTQSPTHLIKTRGQQVTLRCSPKSGHDTVSWYQQALGQGPQFIFQYYEEEERQRGNFPDRFSGHQFPNYSSELNVNALLLGDSALYLCASSLASRDEQFFGPGTRLTVL.

The table lists this clone with a count of one. The V and J genes are TRBV25-1 and TRBJ2-2, with 9 bases aligning to TRBD2. CDR3 length equals 17 residues. Germline trimming cut 6 bases from V and 2 bases from J; bases unmatched to any gene: 10. Germline values: CDR1 MGHDK, CDR2 SYGVNS. The CDR3 region is CASRYGAGGGNTGELFF. CDR3 DNA: TGTGCCAGCAGGTACGGAGCGGGGGGAGGTAACACCGGGGAGCTGTTTTTT.

This chain joins TRBV5-1 and TRBJ2-1; no firm D call. V was trimmed by 0 bases and J by 1 base, leaving 11 bases between them. Per germline, CDR1 SGHRS and CDR2 YFSETQ. CDR3 length equals 16 residues. The CDR3 loop reads CASSLATMVSYNEQFF. In DNA, the CDR3 is TGCGCCAGCAGCTTGGCCACGATGGTATCCTACAATGAGCAGTTCTTC.

The V gene is TRBV6-6, the J gene TRBJ2-7; D is perhaps TRBD2 (6 bases). The CDR3 totals 14 residues. Germline lookup yields CDR1 MNHNY and CDR2 SVGAGI (reference sequence). The V end was cut by 5 bases, the J end by 2 bases, with 13 bases between. CDR3 nucleotides: TGTGCCAGCAGTCCGCCCGGGGGAACCTACGAGCAGTACTTC. This codes for CASSPPGGTYEQYF.

This sequence joins TRBV3-1 (or the pseudogene TRBV3-2) and TRBJ1-1, with TRBD1 matching over 7 bases. This CDR3 comprises 13 residues. The V and J ends lost 4 bases and 5 bases, in that order; junction bases with no gene match: 4. The V gene's germline CDR1 is LGHDT and CDR2 YNNKEL (reference sequence). CDR3 protein: CASSREQGTEAFF. CDR3 in DNA: TGTGCCAGCAGCCGAGAACAGGGGACTGAAGCTTTCTTT.

The chain recombines TRBV23-1 with TRBJ1-2; 7 positions agree with TRBD1. TRBV23-1 is placed among ORFs of uncertain function. This CDR3 region has 15 residues. J was trimmed by 5 bases and V by 2 bases; bases with no gene match: 8. CDR3 nucleotide sequence: TGCGCCAGCAGTCAACCTCCCGGGACAGAGTATGGCTACACCTTC. Translation: CASSQPPGTEYGYTF.

The rearrangement joins TRBV7-9 to TRBJ1-3; D is ambiguous. V was pared by 1 base and J by 4 bases, with 5 bases between. This CDR3 is built from 13 residues. Per the germline V gene, CDR1 is SEHNR and CDR2 is FQNEAQ (reference sequence). CDR3 amino acids: CASSLGQGNTIYF. Written as DNA, the CDR3 is TGTGCCAGCAGCTTAGGACAAGGAAACACCATATATTTT. The whole variable domain, filled in from reference TRBV7-9 and TRBJ1-3, reads DTGVSQNPRHKITKRGQNVTFRCDPISEHNRLYWYRQTLGQGPEFLTYFQNEAQLEKSRLLSDRFSAERPKGSFSTLEIQRTEQGDSAMYLCASSLGQGNTIYFGEGSWLTVV.

The chain uses TRBV5-4 and TRBJ2-4, with D possibly TRBD1 on 5 matching bases. V dropped 0 bases and J dropped 6 bases, with 7 bases sitting between them. The V gene's germline CDR1 is SGHNT and CDR2 YYREEE (reference sequence). This CDR3 has 13 residues. CDR3 in DNA: TGTGCCAGCAGCTTGGGACAGCGAAACATTCAGTACTTC. It specifies CASSLGQRNIQYF.

J is TRBJ2-7 and V is TRBV4-3, with D perhaps matching TRBD1 or TRBD2 (5 bases each). CDR3 size: 17 residues. From germline, CDR1 is LGHNA and CDR2 YSLEER. V lost 3 bases, J lost 3 bases, and 21 bases lay in between. The CDR3 spells CASSHLWRTITHYEQYF. DNA for the CDR3: TGCGCCAGCAGCCATCTATGGAGGACAATCACCCACTACGAGCAGTACTTC.

Worth noting for this clone: The sample contains more than one DNA sequence encoding this CDR3. This chain joins TRBV29-1 and TRBJ1-1; perhaps TRBD1 as D (6 bases). The CDR3 length is 12 residues. The V and J ends lost 4 bases and 2 bases respectively, with 8 bases between them. Germline V lookup: CDR1 SQVTM, CDR2 ANQGSEA. The CDR3 nucleotides are TGCAGCGTTGGGACAGCCAACACTGAAGCTTTCTTT. Its translation: CSVGTANTEAFF.

This clone was seen repeatedly, ten times or more. The chain combines TRBV11-2 with TRBJ2-1; a weak D match, TRBD2 (5 bases). V lost 5 bases and J lost 0, with 20 bases in between. Looked up from germline, CDR1 is SGHAT and CDR2 is FQNNGV. This CDR3 has 18 amino acids. CDR3 DNA: TGTGCCAGCAGCCCCGCCCTCACTAGTTCAGTCTCCTACAATGAGCAGTTCTTC. Protein sequence: CASSPALTSSVSYNEQFF. The full variable domain, completed using reference TRBV11-2 and TRBJ2-1, is EAGVAQSPRYKIIEKRQSVAFWCNPISGHATLYWYQQILGQGPKLLIQFQNNGVVDDSQLPKDRFSAERLKGVDSTLKIQPAKLEDSAVYLCASSPALTSSVSYNEQFFGPGTRLTVL.